The T cell receptor beta chain under discussion was sequenced for a study of a mutant IDH1 vaccine in newly diagnosed glioma. Study conclusions and caveats: With respect to changes in top peripheral T cell clonotypes, pseudoprogression seemed unrelated.

Time point of the sample: week 35, safety follow-up. Alongside topical imiquimod, each dose of vaccine comprised 300 ug of mutant IDH1 20-mer peptide. Each tumor in the donors was a new WHO grade 3 or 4 astrocytoma, IDH1-mutant and ATRX-lost. Concerning this clone: Its antigen is not identified.

Generated by immunoSEQ multiplex PCR, the TCRdb table keeps only in-frame clones and is missing some. The sample consists of 60,000 to 75,000 clones, 70% to 90% of them appearing once. The specimen comprised PBMCs, sampled from a glioma patient whose treatment included an IDH1 peptide vaccine. The sequence was collected from a man younger than 45 with glioma.

The CDR3 DNA reads TGCGCCAGCAGATATAGCAATCAGCCCCAGCATTTT. Translated: CASRYSNQPQHF. This rearrangement joins TRBV5-1 to TRBJ1-5, with D hard to call. The V gene lost 5 bases and the J gene lost 0 bases, with 3 bases spanning the gap. Germline loops: CDR1 SGHRS, CDR2 YFSETQ. The CDR3 runs 12 residues.